The clone carrying this TCR beta chain has more than one count but fewer than ten. The antigen is unknown. The sample's time point: pre-sensitization, week 0. Described treatment: therapeutic diphenylcyclopropenone sensitization with weekly scalp DPC. Germline V gene lookup returns CDR1 SGHRS and CDR2 YFSETQ. The length of the CDR3 is 15 residues. V dropped 0 bases and J dropped 2 bases, with 12 bases sitting between them. The study used a library that attached unique molecular identifiers to individual cDNA molecules. TCRdb re-called the RACE reads through MiXCR, storing one row per CDR3 protein. This sample has fewer than 300,000 distinct CDR3 sequences, with approximately 8% found just once. The entry originates in a study of human T cells and chemical hapten exposure. General study points: There was alopecia in the donors, so their immune response may differ from that of healthy people. There was a positive correlation between PT1 expanded TCR counts and patch test score.

This receptor was taken from a man younger than 35 with alopecia areata. Some clones in this sample may be carry-over from other donors' samples. The sample in question was whole blood, obtained in connection with sensitization to the hapten diphenylcyclopropenone (DPC). This chain links TRBV5-1 with TRBJ2-7; D uncertain. The CDR3 region has the DNA TGCGCCAGCAGCTTGGGAGGTTTCCTTACCTACGAGCAGTACGTC. As protein: CASSLGGFLTYEQYV.